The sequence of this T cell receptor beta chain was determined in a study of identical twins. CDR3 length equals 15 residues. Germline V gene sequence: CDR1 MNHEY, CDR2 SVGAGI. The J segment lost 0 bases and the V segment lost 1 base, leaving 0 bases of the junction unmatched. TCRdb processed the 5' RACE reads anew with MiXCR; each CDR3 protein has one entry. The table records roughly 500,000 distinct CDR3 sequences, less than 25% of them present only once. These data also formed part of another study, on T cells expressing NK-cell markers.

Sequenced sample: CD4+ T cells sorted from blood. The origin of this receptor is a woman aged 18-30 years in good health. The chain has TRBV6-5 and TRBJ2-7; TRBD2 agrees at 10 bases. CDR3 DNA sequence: TGTGCCAGCAGTTACTTAGCGGGGGGCTCCTACGAGCAGTACTTC. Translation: CASSYLAGGSYEQYF.